These T cell receptor beta chains were read from a single sample in a study of spatial heterogeneity in lung cancer. Each CDR3 protein is one row after TCRdb ran MiXCR on the 5' RACE reads. The table records roughly 36,000 distinct CDR3 sequences, around 5.8% of them present only once. This specimen consisted of PBMCs, obtained at surgery. The origin of the receptors is a male donor with early-stage non-small cell lung cancer. CDR3s include the opening cysteine and the closing phenylalanine or tryptophan. D genes are given only for firm matches. Clone size is given for some rows only: seen once, a few or many times, or a class if the clone is expanded.

J: TRBJ1-2; D: TRBD1; V: TRBV4-1; size: medium-sized; CDR3: CASSQDRQGAYGYTF; DNA: TGCGCCAGCAGCCAAGACAGACAGGGGGCATATGGCTACACCTTC
J: TRBJ1-2; D: -; V: TRBV19; size: few; CDR3: CASSIDWDSYGYTF; DNA: TGTGCCAGTAGTATAGATTGGGACTCCTATGGCTACACCTTC
J: TRBJ1-4; D: TRBD1; V: TRBV2; size: many; CDR3: CASSEAYARTGEKLFF; DNA: TGTGCCAGCAGTGAAGCTTATGCAAGGACAGGGGAAAAACTGTTTTTT
J: TRBJ2-7; D: -; V: TRBV24-1; size: many; CDR3: CATSDSPSYEQYF; DNA: TGTGCCACCAGTGATTCCCCCAGCTACGAGCAGTACTTC
J: TRBJ1-1; D: -; V: TRBV5-4; size: many; CDR3: CASSQQGYYGPEAFF; DNA: TGTGCCAGCAGCCAGCAGGGCTACTATGGCCCTGAAGCTTTCTTT
J: TRBJ1-6; D: -; V: TRBV18; size: many; CDR3: CASSPHSDSPLHF; DNA: TGTGCCAGCTCACCACACAGCGATTCACCCCTCCACTTT
J: TRBJ2-7; D: -; V: TRBV28; size: few; CDR3: CAGSSGGQRSYEQYF; DNA: TGTGCCGGATCGTCGGGAGGACAGCGCTCCTACGAGCAGTACTTC
J: TRBJ2-1; D: TRBD2; V: TRBV20-1; size: many; CDR3: CSAPISSSGEQFF; DNA: TGCAGTGCTCCAATTTCCTCTAGCGGGGAGCAGTTCTTC
J: TRBJ1-2; D: -; V: TRBV20-1; size: many; CDR3: CSALSGAVYGYTF; DNA: TGCAGTGCTCTATCTGGGGCAGTCTATGGCTACACCTTC
J: TRBJ2-1; D: -; V: TRBV4-2; size: many; CDR3: CASSQDRVAGEQFF; DNA: TGTGCCAGCAGCCAAGATAGGGTAGCTGGTGAGCAGTTCTTC
J: TRBJ2-7; D: -; V: TRBV20-1; size: many; CDR3: CSAFGQPYEQYF; DNA: TGCAGTGCTTTCGGACAACCCTACGAGCAGTACTTC
J: TRBJ2-1; D: TRBD2; V: TRBV7-3; size: -; CDR3: CASSLTAGGRDEQFF; DNA: TGTGCCAGCAGCTTAACTGCGGGGGGAAGGGATGAGCAGTTCTTC
J: TRBJ1-1; D: -; V: TRBV5-1; size: few; CDR3: CASSDRLQAFF; DNA: TGCGCCAGCAGCGACCGCCTCCAAGCTTTCTTT
J: TRBJ1-6; D: -; V: TRBV2; size: -; CDR3: CASFRGSYNSPLHF; DNA: TGTGCCAGCTTCAGGGGTTCCTATAATTCACCCCTCCACTTT
J: TRBJ2-3; D: -; V: TRBV24-1; size: few; CDR3: CATRDRSLGDTQYF; DNA: TGTGCCACCAGAGACAGGTCTCTGGGGGATACGCAGTATTTT
J: TRBJ2-1; D: TRBD2; V: TRBV9; size: few; CDR3: CASSASAGGRRSNEQFF; DNA: TGTGCCAGCAGCGCATCCGCGGGGGGTCGTAGAAGCAATGAGCAGTTCTTC
J: TRBJ2-3; D: -; V: TRBV28; size: -; CDR3: CASSPPGGSTDTQYF; DNA: TGTGCCAGCAGCCCGCCCGGGGGTAGCACAGATACGCAGTATTTT
J: TRBJ2-3; D: TRBD2; V: TRBV12-3/TRBV12-4; size: many; CDR3: CASSGGLSSRTDTQYF; DNA: TGTGCCAGCAGTGGGGGACTATCTAGTCGCACAGATACGCAGTATTTT
J: TRBJ2-3; D: -; V: TRBV6-6; size: few; CDR3: CASSYLSMTQYF; DNA: TGTGCCAGCAGTTACCTCAGTATGACGCAGTATTTT
J: TRBJ2-3; D: TRBD2; V: TRBV27; size: many; CDR3: CASGKRGPSTDTQYF; DNA: TGTGCCAGCGGGAAGCGGGGGCCTAGCACAGATACGCAGTATTTT
J: TRBJ1-5; D: -; V: TRBV6-2/TRBV6-3; size: many; CDR3: CASSPRGHFNQPQHF; DNA: TGTGCCAGCAGTCCCAGGGGCCACTTCAATCAGCCCCAGCATTTT
J: TRBJ1-1; D: -; V: TRBV10-3; size: many; CDR3: CAISESVGVGTEAFF; DNA: TGTGCCATCAGTGAGTCTGTGGGGGTGGGCACTGAAGCTTTCTTT